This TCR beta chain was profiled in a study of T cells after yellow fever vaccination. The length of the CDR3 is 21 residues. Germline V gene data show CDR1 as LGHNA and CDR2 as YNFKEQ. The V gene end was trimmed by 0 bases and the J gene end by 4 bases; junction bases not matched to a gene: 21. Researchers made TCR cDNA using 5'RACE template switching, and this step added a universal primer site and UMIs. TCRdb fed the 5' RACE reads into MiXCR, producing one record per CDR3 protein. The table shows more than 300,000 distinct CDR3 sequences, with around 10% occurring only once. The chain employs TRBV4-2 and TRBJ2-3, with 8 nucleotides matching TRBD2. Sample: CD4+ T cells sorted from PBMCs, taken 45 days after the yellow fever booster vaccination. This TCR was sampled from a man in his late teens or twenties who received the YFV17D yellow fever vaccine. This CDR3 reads CASSQDGTRVAKRGRSDTQYF. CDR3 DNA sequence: TGTGCCAGCAGCCAAGATGGGACCCGGGTAGCGAAGCGGGGGAGATCAGATACGCAGTATTTT.